The 30 T cell receptor beta chains presented below share a single source sample, sequenced in a study of vaccination effects on CD4 cells after COVID-19. What these receptors recognize is not known. Before sequencing took place, the ViraFEST assay used viral peptide pools to expand antigen-specific CD4+ T cells. Scientists isolated CD4+ T cells after an approximately ten-day culture period ended. All study participants received two doses of BNT162b2 or mRNA-1273 vaccine. Sequenced by immunoSEQ multiplex PCR; TCRdb stores in-frame clones only, minus some. The data contain about 59,000 clones, 75% to 85% of them singletons. Material: CD4+ T cells from PBMCs cultured with HCoV-OC43 spike peptides, obtained after COVID-19 vaccination. Subset reported: HCoV-OC43 spike overlapping peptide pool stimulation. The receptors come from a human donor who received a COVID-19 vaccine.

The V call is TRBV9, the J call TRBJ1-6; maybe TRBD1 (5 bases). CDR3 length equals 12 residues. Germline V gene sequence: CDR1 SGDLS, CDR2 YYNGEE. The germline V and J ends were trimmed by 3 bases and 7 bases, with 5 bases remaining between them. DNA for the CDR3: TGTGCCAGCAGCGGACAGAATTCACCCCTCCACTTT. Protein sequence: CASSGQNSPLHF.

This chain connects TRBV6-1 to TRBJ2-7; D unclear. Germline loops: CDR1 MNHNS, CDR2 SASEGT. This CDR3 contains 11 residues. The CDR3 region has the DNA TGTGCCAGCAGTGAAGCGCCGGTACTGCACGTC. Translating gives CASSEAPVLHV.

On this clone itself: The sample contains more than one DNA sequence encoding this CDR3. The chain combines TRBV5-1 with TRBJ2-6; D unresolved. V gave up 0 bases and J gave up 0 bases, with 4 bases separating them. The CDR3 contains 15 residues. Germline loops: CDR1 SGHRS, CDR2 YFSETQ. The CDR3: CASSLVGSGANVLTF. The CDR3 region has the DNA TGCGCCAGCAGCTTGGTGGGCTCTGGGGCCAACGTCCTGACTTTC.

V gene TRBV28 combines with J gene TRBJ2-7; D might be TRBD2 (6 bases). Germline V gives CDR1 MDHEN, CDR2 SYDVKM. The V end was cut by 3 bases, the J end by 4 bases, with 16 bases between. The CDR3 runs 15 residues. In nucleotides, the CDR3 is TGTGCCAGCAGTTTGGGGGGACTTGGGGAGTACGAGCAGTACGTC. Translating it yields CASSLGGLGEYEQYV.

This chain connects TRBV5-8 to TRBJ2-1; a weak D match, TRBD2 (5 bases). V gave up 4 bases and J gave up 6 bases, with 14 bases separating them. In germline, CDR1 is SGHTS, CDR2 YDEGEE. This CDR3 is built from 14 residues. CDR3 protein: CASSLTREGNEQFF. The CDR3 DNA is TGTGCCAGCAGCCTGACCAGAGAGGGCAATGAGCAGTTCTTC.

The V gene is TRBV24-1, the J gene TRBJ2-3; 14 nucleotides agree with TRBD2. The CDR3 loop spans 18 amino acids. The germline V gene has CDR1 KGHDR and CDR2 SFDVKD. The J segment lost 4 bases and the V segment lost 3 bases, leaving 8 bases of the junction unmatched. CDR3 residues: CATSDRGRLAGGPDTQYF. The CDR3 bases are TGTGCCACCAGTGATCGCGGCCGACTAGCGGGGGGGCCAGATACGCAGTATTTT.

The rearrangement links TRBV14 to TRBJ1-1, with unresolved D. V lost 3 bases and J lost 1, with 6 bases in between. Germline V gene lookup returns CDR1 SGHDN and CDR2 FVKESK. The CDR3 is 13 amino acids. This CDR3 reads CASSQGWNTEAFF. The CDR3 coding sequence is TGTGCCAGCAGCCAGGGGTGGAACACTGAAGCTTTCTTT.

The V call is TRBV7-2, the J call TRBJ1-6; D uncertain. Trimming removed 2 bases at V and 7 bases at J, with 12 bases between. This CDR3 spans 15 amino acids. In germline, CDR1 is SGHTA, CDR2 FQGNSA. In nucleotides, the CDR3 is TGTGCCAGCAGCTTATCCCATACGGTGAATTCACCCCTCCACTTT. Translated: CASSLSHTVNSPLHF.

The count of this clone is one. This chain links TRBV19 with TRBJ2-1; D possibly corresponds to TRBD1 (6 bases). V was pared by 6 bases and J by 5 bases, with 26 bases between. The germline CDR1 and CDR2 sequences are LNHDA and SQIVND (reference sequence). CDR3 length: 18 residues. The CDR3 sequence is CASSPGQKWALIDNEQFF. The CDR3 nucleotides read TGTGCCAGTAGCCCTGGACAGAAATGGGCGCTGATCGACAATGAGCAGTTCTTC.

This clone has only one observation. J is TRBJ2-7 and V is TRBV2; 15 bases agree with TRBD2. Germline lookup yields CDR1 SNHLY and CDR2 FYNNEI. The V gene end was trimmed by 4 bases and the J gene end by 2 bases; junction bases not matched to a gene: 6. This CDR3 has 17 residues. The CDR3 bases are TGTGCCAGCAGTGGGGGACTAGCGGGGGGCGCAACCTACGAGCAGTACGTC. Residues: CASSGGLAGGATYEQYV.

This chain connects TRBV19 to TRBJ2-5, with D tentatively TRBD1 (6 bases). Germline-derived CDR1 and CDR2 are LNHDA and SQIVND (reference sequence). The V and J ends lost 5 bases and 5 bases respectively, with 12 bases between them. The CDR3 consists of 13 residues. In DNA form, the CDR3 reads TGTGCCAGTAGTCTACAGGGAGTGGAGACCCAGTACTTC. This sequence encodes CASSLQGVETQYF. Drawing the rest from reference TRBV19 and TRBJ2-5, the complete variable domain is DGGITQSPKYLFRKEGQNVTLSCEQNLNHDAMYWYRQDPGQGLRLIYYSQIVNDFQKGDIAEGYSVSREKKESFPLTVTSAQKNPTAFYLCASSLQGVETQYFGPGTRLLVL.

The CDR3 loop is CASSRAITDVDNEQFF. In DNA form, the CDR3 reads TGTGCCAGCAGCCGAGCAATAACCGATGTCGACAATGAGCAGTTCTTC. This rearrangement joins TRBV7-3 to TRBJ2-1; no reliable D call. Germline V CDR1 and CDR2: SGHTA, FQGTGA. The V and J ends lost 5 bases and 5 bases respectively, with 19 bases between them. CDR3 length: 16 amino acids.

The chain couples TRBV25-1 to TRBJ1-1; 7 bases match TRBD1. This CDR3 is built from 14 residues. Losses at the gene ends were 3 bases for V and 6 bases for J; bases not matched to a gene: 7. Germline loops: CDR1 MGHDK, CDR2 SYGVNS. The CDR3, as DNA: TGTGCCAGCAGTGACCCGAAGGGGGCCGCTGAAGCTTTCTTT. Protein: CASSDPKGAAEAFF.

The chain joins TRBV7-2 to TRBJ1-6, with D perhaps matching TRBD1 (5 bases). The germline CDR1 and CDR2 sequences are SGHTA and FQGNSA. The CDR3 is 18 amino acids. Trimming stripped 2 bases from V and 1 base from J, with 15 bases between. The chain's CDR3 is CASSLRSAGTSYNSPLHF. In DNA, the CDR3 is TGTGCCAGCAGCTTAAGGTCGGCAGGGACTTCCTATAATTCACCCCTCCACTTT.

The CDR3 loop is CASSTEDRGNTIYF. The CDR3 DNA reads TGTGCCAGCAGTACAGAAGACAGGGGAAACACCATATATTTT. The chain links TRBV6-6 to TRBJ1-3, with a weak D call TRBD1 (6 bases). V lost 5 bases to trimming and J lost 4 bases, with 12 bases between them. CDR3 length: 14 amino acids. CDR1 MNHNY and CDR2 SVGAGI come from the germline V gene (reference sequence).

The chain couples TRBV7-2 to TRBJ1-2, with a possible D match to TRBD1 (6 bases). Per the germline V gene, CDR1 is SGHTA and CDR2 is FQGNSA. The germline V and J ends were trimmed by 2 bases and 7 bases, with 11 bases remaining between them. The CDR3 runs to 13 residues. The CDR3 sequence is CASSLFSGVGYTF. In DNA, the CDR3 is TGTGCCAGCAGCTTATTTTCAGGGGTTGGCTACACCTTC.

The CDR3 DNA sequence: TGTGCCAGTAGGGGGACGGGACTCTTAATCCCCCATCAGCCCCAGCATTTT. As protein: CASRGTGLLIPHQPQHF. The chain joins TRBV19 to TRBJ1-5; D is perhaps TRBD1 (5 bases). Germline assignment: CDR1 LNHDA and CDR2 SQIVND (reference sequence). This CDR3 has 17 amino acids. V was clipped by 6 bases and J by 5 bases, with 23 bases between them.

The chain joins TRBV6-5 to TRBJ2-2; D gene ambiguous. Trimming removed 5 bases from V and 6 bases from J, with 4 bases in between. The CDR3 runs 11 residues. CDR1 MNHEY and CDR2 SVGAGI come from the germline V gene. CDR3 DNA: TGTGCCAGCAGTAGTCCCGGGGAGCTGTTTTTT. Its translation: CASSSPGELFF.

This chain joins TRBV18 and TRBJ1-5, with TRBD1 matching over 7 bases. There are 15 residues in the CDR3. Germline V gene sequence: CDR1 KGHSH, CDR2 LQKENI. Losses at the gene ends were 3 bases for V and 5 bases for J; bases not matched to a gene: 7. The CDR3 DNA sequence: TGTGCCAGCTCACCCCAGACAGGGTGGGATCAGCCCCAGCATTTT. Its protein product is CASSPQTGWDQPQHF.

V gene TRBV27 combines with J gene TRBJ1-6; TRBD1 matches at 7 bases. V was clipped by 4 bases and J by 8 bases; unmatched bases: 8. This CDR3 has 15 residues. Germline-derived CDR1 and CDR2 are MNHEY and SMNVEV (reference sequence). The chain's CDR3 is CASSSYRQGYSPLHF. The CDR3 bases are TGTGCCAGCAGTTCTTACCGACAGGGTTATTCACCCCTCCACTTT.

The chain has TRBV3-1 (or the pseudogene TRBV3-2) and TRBJ2-3; no definite D call. With 4 bases removed from V and 0 bases from J, the gap between germline ends came to 8 bases. There are 14 residues in the CDR3. Germline V gene data show CDR1 as LGHDT and CDR2 as YNNKEL (reference sequence). CDR3 amino acids: CASSPRTSTDTQYF. DNA for the CDR3: TGTGCCAGCAGCCCAAGAACTAGCACAGATACGCAGTATTTT.

J is TRBJ2-5 and V is TRBV27, with 10 bases aligning to TRBD1. The CDR3 totals 19 residues. V lost 3 bases to trimming and J lost 4 bases; unmatched junction nucleotides: 17. Germline V gene lookup returns CDR1 MNHEY and CDR2 SMNVEV (reference sequence). The CDR3 is CASSFRTYPGQGVVETQYF. CDR3 coding DNA: TGTGCCAGCAGTTTTAGAACTTACCCTGGACAGGGGGTCGTAGAGACCCAGTACTTC.

This clone showed up just a few times. V and J are TRBV3-1 (or the pseudogene TRBV3-2) and TRBJ1-5; D is undetermined. The CDR3 contains 13 residues. The germline gives CDR1 LGHDT, CDR2 YNNKEL (reference sequence). V shed 0 bases and J shed 10 bases, with 10 bases lying between them. The CDR3 nucleotides read TGTGCCAGCAGCCAAGATGCCGCGGCACCCCAGCATTTT. Translated: CASSQDAAAPQHF.

The V call is TRBV27, the J call TRBJ2-1, with D unclear. Trimming pared 3 bases from V and 4 bases from J, leaving 16 bases between. CDR1 MNHEY and CDR2 SMNVEV come from the germline V gene (reference sequence). The CDR3 is 16 residues long. DNA of the CDR3: TGTGCCAGCAGTTTTTCCCCCTCTCGGGTGTACAATGAGCAGTTCTTC. Protein product: CASSFSPSRVYNEQFF.

This chain links TRBV4-1 with TRBJ1-6; 8 bases are shared with TRBD1. CDR1 is MGHRA, CDR2 YSYEKL, per germline. J gave up 7 bases and V 4 bases, and 6 bases lay outside the gene matches. There are 15 residues in the CDR3. The CDR3 region is CASSLRGLENSPLHF. CDR3 in DNA: TGCGCCAGCAGCCTCAGGGGGCTGGAGAATTCACCCCTCCACTTT.

The chain carries TRBV29-1 and TRBJ1-1; D remains unclear. Trimming cost V 5 bases and J 3 bases, with 7 bases left between them. The CDR3 is 11 residues long. The germline gives CDR1 SQVTM, CDR2 ANQGSEA. The CDR3 DNA follows: TGCAGCGTTAGAAGGGACACTGAAGCTTTCTTT. It codes for CSVRRDTEAFF.

The chain links TRBV7-2 to TRBJ1-5; D not certain. This CDR3 has 14 residues. CDR1 and CDR2 (germline): SGHTA, FQGNSA. V was clipped by 0 bases and J by 0 bases, with 3 bases between them. CDR3 residues: CASSLAVSNQPQHF. The CDR3 bases are TGTGCCAGCAGCTTAGCCGTTAGCAATCAGCCCCAGCATTTT.

CDR3 region: CASSQDWGFDDNEQFF. The CDR3 DNA sequence: TGTGCCAGCAGCCAAGATTGGGGGTTCGATGACAATGAGCAGTTCTTC. This chain connects TRBV3-1 (or the pseudogene TRBV3-2) to TRBJ2-1; D might be TRBD1 or TRBD2, each matching 5 bases. The germline CDR1 and CDR2 sequences are LGHDT and YNNKEL (reference sequence). CDR3 length equals 16 residues. V was trimmed by 0 bases and J by 5 bases, leaving 14 bases between them.

This clone showed up just a few times. V gene TRBV2 combines with J gene TRBJ2-3, with D hard to call. From germline, CDR1 is SNHLY and CDR2 FYNNEI. V lost 3 bases and J lost 4, with 8 bases in between. The CDR3 is 13 amino acids. The CDR3 region has the DNA TGTGCCAGCAGTGACGGAATAGCAGATACGCAGTATTTT. It is translated as CASSDGIADTQYF.

This chain connects TRBV28 to TRBJ1-3; no clear D. Trimming removed 3 bases at V and 2 bases at J, with 5 bases between. CDR1 is MDHEN, CDR2 SYDVKM, per germline. This CDR3 comprises 13 residues. The CDR3 reads CASSLTTGNTIYF. The CDR3 nucleotides are TGTGCCAGCAGTTTGACAACTGGAAACACCATATATTTT. The full variable domain, rest sourced from reference TRBV28 and TRBJ1-3, is DVKVTQSSRYLVKRTGEKVFLECVQDMDHENMFWYRQDPGLGLRLIYFSYDVKMKEKGDIPEGYSVSREKKERFSLILESASTNQTSMYLCASSLTTGNTIYFGEGSWLTVV.